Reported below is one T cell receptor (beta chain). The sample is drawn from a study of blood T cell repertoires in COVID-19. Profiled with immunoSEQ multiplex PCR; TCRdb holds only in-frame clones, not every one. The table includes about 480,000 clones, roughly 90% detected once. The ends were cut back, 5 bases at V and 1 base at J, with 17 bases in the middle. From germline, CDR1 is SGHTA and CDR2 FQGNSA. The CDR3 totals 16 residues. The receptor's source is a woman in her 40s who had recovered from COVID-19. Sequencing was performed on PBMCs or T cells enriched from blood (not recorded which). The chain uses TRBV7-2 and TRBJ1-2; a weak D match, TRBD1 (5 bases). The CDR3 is CASSPSPGEFNYGYTF. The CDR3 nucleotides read TGTGCCAGCAGCCCCTCGCCGGGGGAATTTAACTATGGCTACACCTTC.